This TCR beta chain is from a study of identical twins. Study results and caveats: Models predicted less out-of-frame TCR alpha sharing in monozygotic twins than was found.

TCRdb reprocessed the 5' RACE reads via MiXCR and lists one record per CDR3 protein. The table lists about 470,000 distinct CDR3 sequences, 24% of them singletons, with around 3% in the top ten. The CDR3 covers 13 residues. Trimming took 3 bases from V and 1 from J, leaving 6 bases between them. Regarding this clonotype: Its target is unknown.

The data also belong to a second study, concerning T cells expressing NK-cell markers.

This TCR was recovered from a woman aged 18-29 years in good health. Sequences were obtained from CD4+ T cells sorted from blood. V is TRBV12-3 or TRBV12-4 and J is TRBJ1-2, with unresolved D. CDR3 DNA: TGTGCCAGCAGTTTCGAGGGTAACTATGGCTACACCTTC. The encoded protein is CASSFEGNYGYTF.